This is a list of T cell receptor beta chains from one sample in a study of blood T cells in healthy people across ages. MiXCR was run by TCRdb on the 5' RACE reads, yielding one entry per CDR3 protein. The sample consists of some 640,000 distinct CDR3 sequences, approximately 30% of them appearing once. What was sequenced was blood. All receptors come from a woman over 75 in good health. CDR3s include the opening cysteine and the closing phenylalanine or tryptophan. The order of the fields is J gene, clone size, D gene, CDR3 length, V gene, CDR3 protein, CDR3 DNA. D genes are given only for firm matches. The size of a clone is reported for some rows only, either as once, few or many, or as a class for expanded clones.

j_gene: TRBJ2-2; abundance: many; d_gene: TRBD1; len: 16; v_gene: TRBV12-3/TRBV12-4; CDR3aa: CASSLDSGQGSGELFF; CDR3nt: TGTGCCAGCAGTTTGGATTCGGGACAGGGGTCCGGGGAGCTGTTTTTT
j_gene: TRBJ2-7; abundance: many; d_gene: NA; len: 15; v_gene: TRBV6-5; CDR3aa: CASSRQFPSSYEQYF; CDR3nt: TGTGCCAGCAGTCGACAGTTCCCTAGCTCCTACGAGCAGTACTTC
j_gene: TRBJ2-3; abundance: many; d_gene: TRBD2; len: 14; v_gene: TRBV20-1; CDR3aa: CSAVAGGLTDTQYF; CDR3nt: TGCAGTGCTGTAGCGGGGGGCCTTACAGATACGCAGTATTTT
j_gene: TRBJ1-4; abundance: many; d_gene: NA; len: 13; v_gene: TRBV20-1; CDR3aa: CSARGGLSEKLFF; CDR3nt: TGCAGTGCCAGAGGAGGGTTGAGTGAAAAACTGTTTTTT
j_gene: TRBJ2-6; abundance: NA; d_gene: TRBD1; len: 17; v_gene: TRBV5-1; CDR3aa: CASSLAGGFSGANVLTF; CDR3nt: TGCGCCAGCAGCTTAGCAGGGGGATTCTCTGGGGCCAACGTCCTGACTTTC
j_gene: TRBJ1-2; abundance: NA; d_gene: NA; len: 18; v_gene: TRBV3-1; CDR3aa: CASSQSPGRFFTNYGYTF; CDR3nt: TGTGCCAGCAGCCAATCCCCGGGACGATTTTTCACTAACTATGGCTACACCTTC
j_gene: TRBJ2-1; abundance: once; d_gene: NA; len: 13; v_gene: TRBV20-1; CDR3aa: CGGFLLTYNEQFF; CDR3nt: TGCGGAGGGTTTTTACTCACCTACAATGAGCAGTTCTTC
j_gene: TRBJ2-3; abundance: NA; d_gene: NA; len: 14; v_gene: TRBV6-1; CDR3aa: CASSDGDGTDTQYF; CDR3nt: TGTGCCAGCAGTGACGGGGACGGGACAGATACGCAGTATTTT
j_gene: TRBJ2-3; abundance: NA; d_gene: NA; len: 14; v_gene: TRBV20-1; CDR3aa: CSASRGSGTDTQYF; CDR3nt: TGCAGTGCTAGCCGGGGGTCGGGCACAGATACGCAGTATTTT
j_gene: TRBJ2-3; abundance: NA; d_gene: TRBD2; len: 15; v_gene: TRBV7-2; CDR3aa: CASRIPGLSTDTQYF; CDR3nt: TGTGCCAGCAGGATCCCGGGACTAAGCACAGATACGCAGTATTTT
j_gene: TRBJ1-1; abundance: NA; d_gene: NA; len: 15; v_gene: TRBV7-2; CDR3aa: CTRSPRRGVNTEAFF; CDR3nt: TGTACCCGCAGCCCTCGGCGGGGAGTGAACACTGAAGCTTTCTTT
j_gene: TRBJ2-2; abundance: many; d_gene: TRBD2; len: 15; v_gene: TRBV10-3; CDR3aa: CANSPSGGITGELFF; CDR3nt: TGTGCCAACTCCCCTAGCGGGGGGATCACCGGGGAGCTGTTTTTT
j_gene: TRBJ2-7; abundance: many; d_gene: NA; len: 12; v_gene: TRBV27; CDR3aa: CASRAGSHEQYF; CDR3nt: TGTGCCAGCAGGGCGGGAAGCCACGAGCAGTACTTC
j_gene: TRBJ2-7; abundance: many; d_gene: NA; len: 15; v_gene: TRBV20-1; CDR3aa: CSARDLRGGKSEQYF; CDR3nt: TGCAGTGCTAGAGATCTTCGGGGTGGGAAATCGGAGCAGTACTTC
j_gene: TRBJ1-1; abundance: few; d_gene: NA; len: 11; v_gene: TRBV6-5; CDR3aa: CASRRDREAFF; CDR3nt: TGTGCCAGCAGACGCGACCGCGAGGCTTTCTTT
j_gene: TRBJ2-1; abundance: many; d_gene: TRBD2; len: 15; v_gene: TRBV5-4; CDR3aa: CASRRRGGSVNEQFF; CDR3nt: TGTGCCAGCAGGCGACGCGGGGGGTCAGTAAATGAGCAGTTCTTC
j_gene: TRBJ2-5; abundance: many; d_gene: TRBD1; len: 16; v_gene: TRBV6-2/TRBV6-3; CDR3aa: CASSLPGTGGGETQYF; CDR3nt: TGTGCCAGCAGTTTACCCGGGACAGGGGGTGGCGAGACCCAGTACTTC
j_gene: TRBJ2-1; abundance: NA; d_gene: NA; len: 16; v_gene: TRBV7-2; CDR3aa: CASSLAGGPPYNEQFF; CDR3nt: TGTGCCAGCAGCTTAGCGGGGGGACCACCCTACAATGAGCAGTTCTTT
j_gene: TRBJ2-3; abundance: few; d_gene: NA; len: 19; v_gene: TRBV4-1; CDR3aa: CASSQDEGGGLSVTDTQYF; CDR3nt: TGCGCCAGCAGCCAAGATGAAGGGGGTGGGCTCTCCGTCACAGATACGCAGTATTTT
j_gene: TRBJ2-6; abundance: many; d_gene: NA; len: 15; v_gene: TRBV12-3/TRBV12-4; CDR3aa: CASSFWTSGANVLTF; CDR3nt: TGTGCCAGCAGTTTCTGGACTTCTGGGGCCAACGTCCTGACTTTC
j_gene: TRBJ2-2; abundance: NA; d_gene: TRBD2; len: 15; v_gene: TRBV2; CDR3aa: CASSASGGNTGELFF; CDR3nt: TGTGCCAGCTCCGCTAGCGGGGGAAACACCGGGGAGCTGTTTTTT
j_gene: TRBJ1-1; abundance: few; d_gene: TRBD1; len: 13; v_gene: TRBV29-1; CDR3aa: CSAGQGAGTEAFF; CDR3nt: TGCAGCGCCGGACAGGGGGCCGGCACTGAAGCTTTCTTT
j_gene: TRBJ2-4; abundance: many; d_gene: TRBD2; len: 15; v_gene: TRBV27; CDR3aa: CASSLRGGVKNIQYF; CDR3nt: TGTGCCAGCAGTTTGCGGGGGGGTGTTAAAAACATTCAGTACTTC
j_gene: TRBJ2-1; abundance: NA; d_gene: TRBD1; len: 15; v_gene: TRBV12-3/TRBV12-4; CDR3aa: CASSLWVGQRNEQFF; CDR3nt: TGTGCCAGCAGTTTATGGGTGGGACAGAGGAATGAGCAGTTCTTC
j_gene: TRBJ1-6; abundance: many; d_gene: NA; len: 16; v_gene: TRBV10-3; CDR3aa: CAISDRGGSYNSPLHF; CDR3nt: TGTGCCATCAGTGACAGGGGAGGGTCCTATAATTCACCCCTCCACTTT
j_gene: TRBJ1-2; abundance: many; d_gene: TRBD1; len: 15; v_gene: TRBV5-1; CDR3aa: CASSLTRTGWSGYTF; CDR3nt: TGCGCCAGCAGCCTAACCCGGACAGGGTGGTCTGGCTACACCTTC
j_gene: TRBJ2-5; abundance: many; d_gene: NA; len: 16; v_gene: TRBV12-3/TRBV12-4; CDR3aa: CASSFRGHSGGETQYF; CDR3nt: TGTGCCAGCAGTTTTAGGGGACACTCCGGAGGAGAGACCCAGTACTTC
j_gene: TRBJ2-1; abundance: many; d_gene: TRBD2; len: 16; v_gene: TRBV12-3/TRBV12-4; CDR3aa: CASRFLAGGPYNEQFF; CDR3nt: TGTGCCAGCCGATTCCTAGCGGGGGGGCCTTATAATGAGCAGTTCTTC
j_gene: TRBJ2-5; abundance: NA; d_gene: TRBD1; len: 16; v_gene: TRBV5-5; CDR3aa: CAGSFMAGTGDETQYF; CDR3nt: TGTGCCGGCAGCTTTATGGCCGGGACAGGGGACGAGACCCAGTACTTC
j_gene: TRBJ2-1; abundance: NA; d_gene: NA; len: 17; v_gene: TRBV6-6; CDR3aa: CASSYGSGSSSYNEQFF; CDR3nt: TGTGCCAGCAGTTATGGTAGCGGCTCGAGCTCCTACAATGAGCAGTTCTTC